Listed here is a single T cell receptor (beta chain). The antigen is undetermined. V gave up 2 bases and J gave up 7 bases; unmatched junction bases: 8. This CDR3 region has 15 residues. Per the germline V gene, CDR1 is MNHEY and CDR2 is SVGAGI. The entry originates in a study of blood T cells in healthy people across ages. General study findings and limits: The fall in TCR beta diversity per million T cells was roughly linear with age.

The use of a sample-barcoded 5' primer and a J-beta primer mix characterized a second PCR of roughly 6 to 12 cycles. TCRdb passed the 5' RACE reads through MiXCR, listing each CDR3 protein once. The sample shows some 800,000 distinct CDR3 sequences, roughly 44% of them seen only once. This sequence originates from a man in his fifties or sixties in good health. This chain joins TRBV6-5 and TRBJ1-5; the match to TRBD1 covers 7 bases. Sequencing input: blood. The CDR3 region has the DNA TGTGCCAGCAGTTACGCAAAGGGGGCAGGACAGCCCCAGCATTTT. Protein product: CASSYAKGAGQPQHF.